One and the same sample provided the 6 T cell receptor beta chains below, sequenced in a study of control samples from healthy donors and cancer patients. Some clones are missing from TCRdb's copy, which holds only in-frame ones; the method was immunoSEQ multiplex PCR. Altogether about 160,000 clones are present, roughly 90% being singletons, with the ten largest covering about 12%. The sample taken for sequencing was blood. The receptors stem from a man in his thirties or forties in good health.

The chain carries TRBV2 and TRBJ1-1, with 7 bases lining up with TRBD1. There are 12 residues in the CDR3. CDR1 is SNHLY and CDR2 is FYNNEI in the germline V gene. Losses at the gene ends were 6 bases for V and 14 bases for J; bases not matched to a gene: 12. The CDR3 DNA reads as TGTGCCAGCAGGATCAGACAGGGCGAGGAGTTCTTT. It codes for CASRIRQGEEFF. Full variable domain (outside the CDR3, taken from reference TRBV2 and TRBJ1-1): EPEVTQTPSHQVTQMGQEVILRCVPISNHLYFYWYRQILGQKVEFLVSFYNNEISEKSEIFDDQFSVERPDGSNFTLKIRSTKLEDSAMYFCASRIRQGEEFFGQGTRLTVV.

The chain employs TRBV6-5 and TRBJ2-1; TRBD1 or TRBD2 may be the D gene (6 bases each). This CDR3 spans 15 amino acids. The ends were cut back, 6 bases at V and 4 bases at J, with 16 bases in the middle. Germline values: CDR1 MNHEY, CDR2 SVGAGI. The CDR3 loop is CASRHPGGGYNEQFF. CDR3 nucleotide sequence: TGTGCCAGCAGGCACCCCGGGGGCGGATACAATGAGCAGTTCTTC.

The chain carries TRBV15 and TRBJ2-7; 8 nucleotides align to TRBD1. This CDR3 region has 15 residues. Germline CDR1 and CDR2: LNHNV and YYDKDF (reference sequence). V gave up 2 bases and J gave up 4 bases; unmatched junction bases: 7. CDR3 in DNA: TGTGCCACCAGCAGATCCTCGGGACAGGTGTACGAGCAGTACTTC. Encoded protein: CATSRSSGQVYEQYF.

The CDR3 sequence: CASSLTPWTGFYSNQPQHF. CDR3 nucleotide sequence: TGTGCCAGCAGTTTAACCCCCTGGACAGGTTTTTATAGCAATCAGCCCCAGCATTTT. The V gene is TRBV7-2, the J gene TRBJ1-5; TRBD1 matches at 7 bases. V shed 6 bases, J shed 0 bases, and the junction held 17 bases outside the gene matches. This CDR3 comprises 19 residues. CDR1 is SGHTA, CDR2 FQGNSA, per germline.

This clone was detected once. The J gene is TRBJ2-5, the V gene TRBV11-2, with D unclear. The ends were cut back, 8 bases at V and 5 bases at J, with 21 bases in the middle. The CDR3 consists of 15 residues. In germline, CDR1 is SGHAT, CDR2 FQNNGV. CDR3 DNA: TGTGCCAGCCGCATTAATACCGGGCCCGTGGAGACCCAGTACTTC. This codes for CASRINTGPVETQYF.

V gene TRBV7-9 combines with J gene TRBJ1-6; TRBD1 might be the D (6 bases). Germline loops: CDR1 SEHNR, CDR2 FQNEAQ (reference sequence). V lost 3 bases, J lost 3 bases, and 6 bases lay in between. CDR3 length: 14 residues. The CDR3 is CASSLDSYNSPLHF. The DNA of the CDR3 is TGTGCCAGCAGCTTGGACAGCTATAATTCACCCCTCCACTTT.